This is a list of T cell receptor beta chains from one sample in a study of blood T cell repertoires in COVID-19. Sequenced by immunoSEQ multiplex PCR; TCRdb stores in-frame clones only, minus some. The data hold 350,000 to 450,000 clones, with about 85% observed a single time. Input material: peripheral blood. Source of these receptors: a woman under 30 with acute or convalescent COVID-19. Both conserved end residues are trimmed from each CDR3. Clone size, where shown, is once, few, many, or a class for clones that have expanded.

TRBV3-1/TRBV3-2	TRBJ1-4	-	ASSRNPGGRNEKLF
TRBV24-1	TRBJ1-3	-	ATSDPRQETSGNTIY
TRBV29-1	TRBJ2-3	-	SASTRTLSTDTQY
TRBV18	TRBJ1-1	-	ASSPRKGSGTEAF
TRBV7-8	TRBJ2-7	-	ASSFGTGSSYEQY
TRBV28	TRBJ2-7	-	ASSTGTGGGYEQY
TRBV6-5	TRBJ1-5	-	ATTGLGQPQH
TRBV11-2	TRBJ1-2	-	ASSGGFGQGAKGYT
TRBV10-3	TRBJ1-1	-	AISERTGQNTEAF
TRBV9	TRBJ2-2	once	ASSVESGRMTGELF
TRBV10-2	TRBJ2-5	-	ASSPGATQETQY
TRBV18	TRBJ1-2	-	ASSRNEGIRGYT
TRBV2	TRBJ2-1	-	TRSDRVGNEQF
TRBV11-2	TRBJ2-7	-	APKVKEGREEQY
TRBV7-8	TRBJ1-3	-	ASRLRDTGNTIY
TRBV2	TRBJ1-1	-	ASSPQGGDTEAF
TRBV4-1	TRBJ1-5	-	ASSKPGVERGQPQH
TRBV19	TRBJ1-2	-	ASNSGQGSYGYT
TRBV6-6	TRBJ1-2	-	ASSYSGQGVYGYT
TRBV9	TRBJ1-6	-	ASSARGQGAQDSPLH
TRBV5-1	TRBJ1-3	-	ASSWGQASGNTIY
TRBV25-1	TRBJ1-6	once	ASSETDRPGFNSPLH
TRBV9	TRBJ1-2	-	ASSVGGGYGYT
TRBV28	TRBJ1-4	-	ASSLWREATNEKLF
TRBV6-5	TRBJ1-1	once	ASSYLFEMNTEAF
TRBV27	TRBJ1-2	-	ASSPRGLGYT
TRBV20-1	TRBJ1-4	-	SASRPTNSNEKLF
TRBV28	TRBJ2-1	-	ASSSLAGAYNEQF
TRBV6-5	TRBJ1-2	-	AFSDWGGTNYGYT
TRBV11-2	TRBJ2-1	-	ASSRSGTEYNEQF
TRBV19	TRBJ1-3	-	ASSRGFGNTIY
TRBV10-3	TRBJ1-2	-	ATGRELRFYGYT
TRBV12-3/TRBV12-4	TRBJ1-1	-	ASRPGQGTEAF
TRBV5-1	TRBJ1-2	once	ASSYSGPVESNYGYT
TRBV5-4	TRBJ2-1	-	ASSSRGGPSYNEQF
TRBV18	TRBJ1-3	-	ASSIVTASGNTIY
TRBV5-1	TRBJ1-2	few	ASSLDRGSYGYT
TRBV18	TRBJ1-1	-	ASSESSNEAF
TRBV6-5	TRBJ2-7	many	ASSYEASYEQY